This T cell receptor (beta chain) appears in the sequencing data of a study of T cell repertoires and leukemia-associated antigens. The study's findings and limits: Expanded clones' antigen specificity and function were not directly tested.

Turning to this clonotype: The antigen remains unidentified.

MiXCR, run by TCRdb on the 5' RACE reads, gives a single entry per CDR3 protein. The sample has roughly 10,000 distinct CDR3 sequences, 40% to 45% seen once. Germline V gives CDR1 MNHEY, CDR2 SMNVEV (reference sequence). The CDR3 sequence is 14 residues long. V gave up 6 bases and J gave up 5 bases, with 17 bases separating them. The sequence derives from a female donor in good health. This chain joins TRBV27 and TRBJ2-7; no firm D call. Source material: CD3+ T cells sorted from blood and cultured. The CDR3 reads CASRIGGPGHEQYF. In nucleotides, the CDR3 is TGTGCCAGCAGGATCGGTGGGCCTGGCCACGAGCAGTACTTC.